This is a list of T cell receptor beta chains from one sample in a study of the immune and genomic landscape of osteosarcoma. Sequencing was performed with immunoSEQ multiplex PCR; in TCRdb, only in-frame clones are kept and a portion is missing. The top ten hold under 30% of the sample, which has 850 to 1,100 clones, approximately 64% seen once. The sample taken for sequencing was tumor tissue from a local recurrence in the femur. The origin of the receptors is a man between 65 and 80 years old with osteosarcoma. Each CDR3 is given with its conserved first and last residue. A D gene is named only where the DNA matches it firmly. Clone size, where shown, is once, few, many, or a class for clones that have expanded.

CASSPPGATDTQYF	TGTGCCAGCAGCCCCCCAGGGGCTACAGATACGCAGTATTTT	TRBV6-6	-	-	TRBJ2-3	14
CAWRDGGKSAFF	TGTGCCTGGAGGGACGGAGGGAAGAGTGCTTTCTTT	TRBV30	-	-	TRBJ1-1	12
CASSSPGRMNTEAFF	TGTGCCAGCAGCTCCCCGGGGAGAATGAACACTGAAGCTTTCTTT	TRBV7-9	large	-	TRBJ1-1	15
CASSLGTGGTEAFF	TGCGCCAGCAGCTTGGGGACAGGGGGGACTGAAGCTTTCTTT	TRBV5-1	-	TRBD1	TRBJ1-1	14
CASTGAPEAFF	TGTGCCAGCACGGGCGCCCCTGAAGCTTTCTTT	TRBV7-6	few	-	TRBJ1-1	11
CASSVEQGVTYEQYF	TGTGCCAGCAGCGTAGAACAGGGGGTAACCTACGAGCAGTACTTC	TRBV9	-	TRBD1	TRBJ2-7	15
CASSPRTSGVYNEQFF	TGTGCCAGCAGCCCGAGGACTAGCGGGGTGTACAATGAGCAGTTCTTC	TRBV7-3	-	TRBD2	TRBJ2-1	16
CASSHGTGSGNTIYF	TGTGCCAGCAGCCATGGGACGGGCTCTGGAAACACCATATATTTT	TRBV7-2	-	-	TRBJ1-3	15
CASSLASGMKNDSPLHF	TGTGCCAGCAGCTTAGCTTCAGGGATGAAAAATGATTCACCCCTCCACTTT	TRBV7-9	-	-	TRBJ1-6	17
CAWSRGANSPLHF	TGTGCCTGGAGCCGGGGGGCAAATTCACCCCTCCACTTT	TRBV30	large	-	TRBJ1-6	13
CASSLDGGLYNEQFF	TGTGCCAGCAGCCTCGACGGGGGTTTATACAATGAGCAGTTCTTC	TRBV5-8	-	-	TRBJ2-1	15
CANSQEGGDTEAFF	TGTGCCAACAGCCAAGAGGGGGGGGACACTGAAGCTTTCTTT	TRBV4-2	once	-	TRBJ1-1	14
CASSLERGVEQFF	TGTGCCAGCAGCTTGGAGCGGGGGGTTGAGCAGTTCTTC	TRBV5-6	-	TRBD2	TRBJ2-1	13
CASSLNLAEAFF	TGTGCCAGCAGCTTAAACCTGGCTGAAGCTTTCTTT	TRBV7-9	-	-	TRBJ1-1	12
CASRISLSAGANVLTF	TGTGCCAGCAGGATCTCGCTGTCTGCTGGGGCCAACGTCCTGACTTTC	TRBV28	once	-	TRBJ2-6	16
CASSLAPGTGNTIYF	TGCGCCAGCAGCTTGGCCCCGGGGACTGGAAACACCATATATTTT	TRBV5-1	once	-	TRBJ1-3	15
CASSSVRGPAYEQYF	TGTGCCAGCAGCTCAGTTCGGGGTCCAGCCTACGAGCAGTACTTC	TRBV7-9	-	-	TRBJ2-7	15
CASTGAPEAFF	TGTGCCAGCACGGGCGCCCCTGAAGCTTTCTTT	TRBV7-9	hyperexpanded	-	TRBJ1-1	11
CASSLAGSNVMNTEAFF	TGCGCCAGCAGCTTGGCCGGGAGTAATGTAATGAACACTGAAGCTTTCTTT	TRBV5-1	-	-	TRBJ1-1	17
CASSLGQGGDYGYTF	TGTGCCAGCAGCTTAGGACAGGGAGGTGACTATGGCTACACCTTC	TRBV7-9	few	TRBD1	TRBJ1-2	15
CASSPGPSRNEQFF	TGTGCCAGCAGCCCGGGCCCTTCAAGGAATGAGCAGTTCTTC	TRBV11-3	few	-	TRBJ2-1	14
CASSFFDTEAFF	TGTGCCAGCAGCTTCTTCGACACTGAAGCTTTCTTT	TRBV5-4	-	-	TRBJ1-1	12